This T cell receptor (beta chain) originates from a study of blood T cell repertoires in COVID-19 (dated by TCRdb to 2020 to 2022). At the level of the whole study: The collaborator samples originated in the United States, Italy and Spain and spanned the acute and convalescent phases of COVID-19. A freely available public database, intended as a resource for researchers studying the immune response to SARS-CoV-2, is where the repertoires were released. The material from the prospective study consisted of cDNA or gDNA derived from T cells, B-cell-depleted T cells, or PBMCs. Samples were obtained from the ongoing ImmuneRACE study (first 160 participants) and from 1,254 subjects provided by 6 global collaborators. Where available, HLA class I and class II types were taken from metadata supplied by the sample provider and were not determined by assay-based typing. Deeply sampled blood TCRbeta repertoires from subjects exposed to, actively infected with, or recovered from COVID-19 were included in the dataset. Sample metadata almost always included a de-identified subject ID, COVID-19 status, age in years and sex.

Reading from cysteine to phenylalanine, the CDR3 counts 15 amino acids. CDR3 DNA is the only sequence kept; it has 45 bases, read in frame from the first base. Clipping removes 7 bases from V and 7 bases from J, with 8 as the unmatched junction base count. Taken from the germline V gene, the CDR1 and CDR2 loops are SNHLY and FYNNEI. To note about this clone: The specificity of this receptor is unknown. No base quality information exists; no much larger clone differs at one position.

Summary of the overall study and its limitations: The quantity of clinical and demographic metadata differed by source and by participant and was supplied without curation.

TCRbeta CDR3 regions were amplified from genomic DNA by means of the immunoSEQ Assay, a bias-controlled multiplex PCR. The authors' pipeline ran thus. The number of nucleated cells in each sample was estimated from the amplification of reference gene primers within the assay. To quantify the absolute abundance of each unique TCRbeta CDR3 rearrangement, sequence reads were collapsed and filtered. Productive Simpson clonality was computed per sample as the square root of Simpson's diversity index over productive rearrangements. TCRdb retrieved this table from immuneACCESS and kept in-frame rearrangements only. Not all clones are present; in checked studies, unresolved V genes account for under half, and no reason is known for the remainder. V and J calls and clone size are those listed in that table; D and trimming were worked out from the DNA. The sample table shows about 260,000 clones, and almost 85% are seen once. The ten largest clones capture over 1.5% of the sample.

Each collaborating institution followed its own protocols to collect whole blood in K2EDTA tubes. For TCRbeta analysis, collaborators shipped samples in one of three forms: frozen whole blood, isolated PBMCs, or DNA extracted from either of those sample types. The sample taken for sequencing was peripheral blood. The receptor was isolated from a woman aged 80 or older with acute or convalescent COVID-19. The sequence joins TRBV2 to TRBJ1-6; TRBD1 aligns with 9 central bases. The CDR3 region reads CASKETGGLNSPLHF. The base sequence is TGTGCCAGCAAGGAAACAGGGGGCCTCAATTCACCCCTCCACTTT.